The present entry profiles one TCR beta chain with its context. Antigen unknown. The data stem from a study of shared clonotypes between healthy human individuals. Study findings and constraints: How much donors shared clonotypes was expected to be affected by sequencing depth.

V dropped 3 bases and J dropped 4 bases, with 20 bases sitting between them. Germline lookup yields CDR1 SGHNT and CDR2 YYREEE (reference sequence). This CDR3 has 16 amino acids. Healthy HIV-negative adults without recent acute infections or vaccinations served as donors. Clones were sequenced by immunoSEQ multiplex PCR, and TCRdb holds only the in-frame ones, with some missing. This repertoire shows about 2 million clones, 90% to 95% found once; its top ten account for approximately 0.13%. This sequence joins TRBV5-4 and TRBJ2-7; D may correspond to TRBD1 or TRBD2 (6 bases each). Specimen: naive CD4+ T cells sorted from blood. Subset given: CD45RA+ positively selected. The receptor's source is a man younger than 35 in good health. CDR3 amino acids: CASSSKDPGAGYEQYF. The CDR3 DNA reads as TGTGCCAGCAGCTCGAAGGACCCGGGGGCAGGGTACGAGCAGTACTTC.